The 2 T cell receptor beta chains below come from one sample, sequenced in a study of read filtering for tumor transcriptome and immune sequencing. From around 0.4 ug of RNA, a library with molecular barcoded alpha/delta and beta/gamma adaptors was made. TCRdb ran MiXCR on the reads and lists one entry per CDR3 protein. The sample lists about 130,000 distinct CDR3 sequences, over 10% occurring once. The sequenced sample consisted of a population of CD138-negative cells sorted from bone marrow. These TCRs come from a donor aged 40 or over with multiple myeloma.

This clonotype was recorded a few times. Given a much more abundant clone one base away, this may be a read error. The V and J genes are TRBV6-2 or TRBV6-3 and TRBJ1-1; tentative D call: TRBD1 (5 bases). V lost 6 bases to trimming and J lost 5 bases, with 16 bases between them. CDR1 MNHEY and CDR2 SVGEGT come from the germline V gene. There are 14 residues in the CDR3. The CDR3 region has the DNA TGTGCCAGCAGACGGAACGCCGGGGGGACTGAAGCTTTCTTT. Its translation is CASRRNAGGTEAFF.

Turning to this clonotype: This may come from a read error, since a much larger clone is one base off. The chain has TRBV29-1 and TRBJ2-7; tentative D call: TRBD2 (6 bases). V lost 0 bases, J lost 5 bases, and 17 bases lay in between. The CDR3 is 15 amino acids. The germline CDR1 and CDR2 sequences are SQVTM and ANQGSEA. The CDR3 region is CSVEERTGVGDEQYF. As DNA, the CDR3 is TGCAGCGTTGAAGAGCGGACGGGAGTGGGGGACGAGCAGTACTTC.